This TCR beta chain was obtained from a study of spatial heterogeneity in lung cancer. Study summary: Detected sequences consistently included more beta-chain ones than alpha-chain ones. Study-level results: Counts of expanded alpha and beta TCRs within tumors tracked the tumor nonsynonymous mutation count.

Time point here: sample taken at primary tumor resection. From tumor, nontumor lung or frozen PBMC, whole RNA was taken unsorted for sequencing. TCRdb reprocessed the 5' RACE reads via MiXCR and lists one record per CDR3 protein. The data contain over 8,500 distinct CDR3 sequences, around 5.1% of them seen just once; the ten biggest clones take up roughly 25%. This clonotype was seen ten or more times. What it recognizes is unknown. The sample consisted of lung tumor tissue, taken at surgery. The receptor's source is a female donor with early-stage non-small cell lung cancer.

CDR3: CASSLVQGRTGELFF. The CDR3 nucleotides are TGTGCCAGCAGCTTAGTCCAGGGGAGGACCGGGGAGCTGTTTTTT. The J gene is TRBJ2-2, the V gene TRBV7-9, with D perhaps assigned TRBD1 or TRBD2 (6 bases each). The CDR3 is 15 residues long. Germline CDR1 and CDR2: SEHNR and FQNEAQ (reference sequence). Trimming stripped 1 base from V and 5 bases from J, with 11 bases between.